One and the same sample provided the 28 T cell receptor beta chains below, sequenced in a study of blood T cell repertoires in COVID-19. Sequenced by immunoSEQ multiplex PCR; TCRdb stores in-frame clones only, minus some. The table records about 50,000 clones, 85% to 90% of them present only once. The sample comprised peripheral blood. Receptor source: a human donor in a cohort sampled during active COVID-19.

V is TRBV30 and J is TRBJ2-5, with 7 nucleotides matching TRBD2. With 3 bases clipped from V and 5 bases from J, the junction kept 6 bases outside the gene matches. CDR1 and CDR2 (germline): GTSNPN, SVGIG (reference sequence). The CDR3 is 13 amino acids. The CDR3 reads CAWSPPGRETQYF. The DNA for the CDR3 is TGTGCCTGGAGCCCGCCCGGGAGGGAGACCCAGTACTTC.

V gene TRBV5-1 combines with J gene TRBJ2-7; 10 bases are a match to TRBD2. Germline loops: CDR1 SGHRS, CDR2 YFSETQ. The CDR3 runs 14 residues. V was pared by 5 bases and J by 2 bases, with 4 bases of the junction left unmatched. For the CDR3, the DNA is TGCGCCAGCAGGGCCGGGACTAGCGCCTACGAGCAGTACTTC. Amino acids: CASRAGTSAYEQYF.

The J gene is TRBJ1-1, the V gene TRBV24-1; 7 bases are shared with TRBD1. The V gene end was trimmed by 9 bases and the J gene end by 0 bases; junction bases not matched to a gene: 3. There are 13 residues in the CDR3. CDR1 is KGHDR and CDR2 is SFDVKD in the germline V gene. CDR3 protein: CATRQGVNTEAFF. CDR3 DNA: TGTGCCACCCGACAGGGAGTGAACACTGAAGCTTTCTTT.

The genes are TRBV6-2 or TRBV6-3 and TRBJ1-1; D uncertain. The CDR3 is made up of 15 amino acids. Per germline, CDR1 MNHEY and CDR2 SVGEGT. Trimming removed 1 base at V and 0 bases at J, with 9 bases between. DNA for the CDR3: TGTGCCAGCAGTTACTTGAGCTTCATGAACACTGAAGCTTTCTTT. Protein: CASSYLSFMNTEAFF.

CDR3 nucleotides: TGTGCCAGCAGCGCGGGGGGACAGGGGATCGCCGGGGAGCTGTTTTTT. Protein sequence: CASSAGGQGIAGELFF. The V gene is TRBV9, the J gene TRBJ2-2, with 10 bases matching TRBD1. CDR1 and CDR2 from the germline V gene are SGDLS and YYNGEE. This CDR3 has 16 amino acids. The V and J ends lost 3 bases and 6 bases, in that order; junction bases with no gene match: 8.

This clone was detected only a few times. The chain is built from TRBV25-1 and TRBJ2-5; 11 nucleotides line up with TRBD2. Germline assignment: CDR1 MGHDK and CDR2 SYGVNS. CDR3 length equals 15 residues. V gave up 5 bases and J gave up 3 bases; unmatched junction bases: 5. This CDR3 reads CASSISTSGEETQYF. The CDR3 DNA sequence: TGTGCCAGCAGTATCTCGACTAGCGGGGAAGAGACCCAGTACTTC. Full variable domain (remainder filled in from reference TRBV25-1 and TRBJ2-5): EADIYQTPRYLVIGTGKKITLECSQTMGHDKMYWYQQDPGMELHLIHYSYGVNSTEKGDLSSESTVSRIRTEHFPLTLESARPSHTSQYLCASSISTSGEETQYFGPGTRLLVL.

V and J are TRBV5-4 and TRBJ2-4; TRBD1 matches 8 bases. The CDR3 sequence is 17 residues long. From germline, CDR1 is SGHNT and CDR2 YYREEE (reference sequence). The V gene end was trimmed by 4 bases and the J gene end by 1 base; junction bases not matched to a gene: 10. The CDR3 spells CASSPSDRDGAKNIQYF. The CDR3, as DNA: TGTGCCAGCAGCCCCTCGGACAGGGACGGGGCCAAAAACATTCAGTACTTC.

The J gene is TRBJ1-1, the V gene TRBV10-2; possibly TRBD1 for D (5 bases). This CDR3 has 13 amino acids. V lost 0 bases to trimming and J lost 9 bases, with 11 bases between them. From germline, CDR1 is WSHSY and CDR2 SAAADI. CDR3 sequence: CASSESRGKQAFF. DNA for the CDR3: TGCGCCAGCAGTGAGTCGCGGGGGAAGCAAGCTTTCTTT.

The chain joins TRBV4-1 to TRBJ2-3, with 9 positions matching TRBD1. Trimming cost V 5 bases and J 3 bases; bases outside gene matches: 9. CDR3 length: 16 amino acids. Germline CDR1 MGHRA, CDR2 YSYEKL. The CDR3 region is CASSTRDRELTDTQYF. The CDR3, as DNA: TGCGCCAGCAGCACCCGGGACAGGGAATTAACAGATACGCAGTATTTT.

This chain uses TRBV6-5 with TRBJ2-5; D is unclear. This CDR3 has 12 residues. Germline lookup yields CDR1 MNHEY and CDR2 SVGAGI. Trimming stripped 5 bases from V and 4 bases from J, with 8 bases between. The CDR3 loop is CASSITRETQYF. CDR3 in DNA: TGTGCCAGCAGTATCACGCGAGAGACCCAGTACTTC.

The CDR3: CASSEEFGQLVRSTYNEQFF. The CDR3 DNA sequence: TGTGCCAGCAGTGAAGAATTCGGACAGCTGGTACGATCGACCTACAATGAGCAGTTCTTC. The chain uses TRBV6-1 and TRBJ2-1; tentative D call: TRBD1 (6 bases). CDR1 is MNHNS and CDR2 is SASEGT in the germline V gene. Trimming cost V 1 base and J 2 bases, with 24 bases left between them. The CDR3 sequence is 20 residues long.

This clone was observed once. The chain joins TRBV7-3 to TRBJ2-2; TRBD1 agrees at 8 bases. The germline CDR1 and CDR2 sequences are SGHTA and FQGTGA. The CDR3 totals 15 residues. The V gene end was trimmed by 4 bases and the J gene end by 7 bases; junction bases not matched to a gene: 8. The CDR3 region has the DNA TGTGCCAGCAGCTCCGGACAGGGATTGGTCGGGGAGCTGTTTTTT. Protein sequence: CASSSGQGLVGELFF.

J is TRBJ2-1 and V is TRBV3-1 (or the pseudogene TRBV3-2); D call uncertain. Trimming took 1 base from V and 2 from J, leaving 12 bases between them. The CDR3 runs to 16 residues. Germline V gene lookup returns CDR1 LGHDT and CDR2 YNNKEL (reference sequence). CDR3 bases: TGTGCCAGCAGCCAAGGGGCCCCTAAGGCCTACAATGAGCAGTTCTTC. Translation: CASSQGAPKAYNEQFF.

The sample holds one count of this clone. V gene TRBV10-2 combines with J gene TRBJ2-1; 9 bases align to TRBD2. This CDR3 contains 12 residues. Trimming took 0 bases from V and 13 from J; bases not matched to a gene: 1. The V gene's germline CDR1 is WSHSY and CDR2 SAAADI. The CDR3 sequence is CASSESTSGQFF. CDR3 DNA sequence: TGCGCCAGCAGTGAGTCGACTAGCGGACAGTTCTTC.

The chain carries TRBV3-1 (or the pseudogene TRBV3-2) and TRBJ2-5, with 7 positions matching TRBD2. Germline CDR1 LGHDT, CDR2 YNNKEL (reference sequence). This CDR3 is built from 17 residues. V lost 0 bases and J lost 0; bases outside the gene matches: 7. The CDR3 spells CASSQDRVAGHQETQYF. The DNA for the CDR3 is TGTGCCAGCAGCCAAGATAGGGTAGCGGGCCACCAAGAGACCCAGTACTTC.

This clone appeared a single time. The chain recombines TRBV28 with TRBJ1-5; D remains unclear. The germline gives CDR1 MDHEN, CDR2 SYDVKM. V was trimmed by 7 bases and J by 1 base, leaving 14 bases between them. The CDR3 spans 15 residues. CDR3 sequence (DNA): TGTGCCAGCAAATCGACGCGGGGAAGCAATCAGCCCCAGCATTTT. This codes for CASKSTRGSNQPQHF.

The gene calls are TRBV6-1 and TRBJ2-2, with 7 bases fitting TRBD1. Germline CDR1 and CDR2: MNHNS and SASEGT. The CDR3 spans 15 residues. Trimming at V came to 1 base and at J to 4 bases, leaving 3 bases not matched to a gene. CDR3 nucleotides: TGTGCCAGCAGTGAAGGGACAGGCGGCACCGGGGAGCTGTTTTTT. Translation: CASSEGTGGTGELFF.

In this sample, this clone turned up once. J is TRBJ1-1 and V is TRBV19; 7 bases line up with TRBD1. CDR1 and CDR2 (germline): LNHDA, SQIVND (reference sequence). Trimming took 7 bases from V and 3 from J; bases not matched to a gene: 8. This CDR3 has 14 residues. The CDR3 region is CASTSTGTDTEAFF. CDR3 DNA: TGTGCCAGTACCTCGACAGGGACGGACACTGAAGCTTTCTTT.

The chain links TRBV4-1 to TRBJ2-7, with D perhaps TRBD1 (6 bases). CDR3 size: 16 residues. V lost 0 bases, J lost 0 bases, and 12 bases lay in between. The V gene's germline CDR1 is MGHRA and CDR2 YSYEKL. CDR3 coding DNA: TGCGCCAGCAGCCAAGAAGGGGGACACAACTCCTACGAGCAGTACTTC. This gives the protein CASSQEGGHNSYEQYF.

The gene calls are TRBV9 and TRBJ2-7; TRBD1 is a possible D gene (6 bases). Trimming shortened V by 3 bases and J by 2 bases, and 12 bases separated the two germline ends. Per the germline V gene, CDR1 is SGDLS and CDR2 is YYNGEE. The CDR3 totals 14 residues. Here the CDR3 reads CASSAGDKTYEQYF. CDR3 in DNA: TGTGCCAGCAGCGCCGGGGACAAAACCTACGAGCAGTACTTC.

J is TRBJ2-5 and V is TRBV7-9; the D gene is possibly TRBD1 (5 bases). The CDR3 sequence is 16 residues long. V was cut by 1 base and J by 2 bases, with 14 bases left in between. Germline CDR1 and CDR2: SEHNR and FQNEAQ (reference sequence). This CDR3 is CASSLVRAGVQETQYF. The CDR3 region has the DNA TGTGCCAGCAGCTTAGTCAGGGCAGGAGTTCAAGAGACCCAGTACTTC.

V usage is TRBV11-1 and J usage is TRBJ2-5; D may be TRBD2 (6 bases). Germline V gene lookup returns CDR1 SGHAT and CDR2 FQDESV (reference sequence). This CDR3 is 14 amino acids long. Trimming left V 5 bases short and J 5 bases short, with 15 bases between. The CDR3, as DNA: TGTGCCAGCAGCCACCGGGACTTCCCGGAGACCCAGTACTTC. Residues: CASSHRDFPETQYF. Full variable domain (remainder filled in from reference TRBV11-1 and TRBJ2-5): EAEVAQSPRYKITEKSQAVAFWCDPISGHATLYWYRQILGQGPELLVQFQDESVVDDSQLPKDRFSAERLKGVDSTLKIQPAELGDSAMYLCASSHRDFPETQYFGPGTRLLVL.

The chain recombines TRBV6-5 with TRBJ1-1; 8 nucleotides agree with TRBD1. Germline V CDR1 and CDR2: MNHEY, SVGAGI. The V segment lost 6 bases and the J segment 7 bases; nucleotides outside the gene matches: 10. The CDR3 has 14 residues. The CDR3 coding sequence is TGTGCCAGCAGCCCAGACAGGGGAGAGAATGAAGCTTTCTTT. It is translated as CASSPDRGENEAFF.

The genes are TRBV9 and TRBJ1-1; D is unclear. This CDR3 is built from 14 residues. Trimming left V 0 bases short and J 3 bases short, with 9 bases between. The V gene's germline CDR1 is SGDLS and CDR2 YYNGEE. CDR3 sequence reads: CASSVVMGDTEAFF. Written as DNA, the CDR3 is TGTGCCAGCAGCGTAGTGATGGGAGACACTGAAGCTTTCTTT. Full variable domain (remainder filled in from reference TRBV9 and TRBJ1-1): DSGVTQTPKHLITATGQRVTLRCSPRSGDLSVYWYQQSLDQGLQFLIQYYNGEERAKGNILERFSAQQFPDLHSELNLSSLELGDSALYFCASSVVMGDTEAFFGQGTRLTVV.

The chain combines TRBV6-5 with TRBJ1-5, with D unclear. The V end lost 4 bases, the J end lost 4 bases, and 8 bases lay between the germline ends. Germline values: CDR1 MNHEY, CDR2 SVGAGI. This CDR3 is built from 13 residues. The CDR3 nucleotides are TGTGCCAGCAGTTCCCGGGGAAATCAGCCCCAGCATTTT. It yields the protein CASSSRGNQPQHF.

The chain's CDR3 is CASSLKRGATLSYEQYV. CDR3 DNA sequence: TGTGCCAGCAGCTTAAAGCGGGGAGCTACCCTTTCCTACGAGCAGTACGTC. The chain uses TRBV21-1 and TRBJ2-7; TRBD2, as called in the table, went unchecked against the DNA. TRBV21-1 represents a pseudogene. This CDR3 region has 17 residues.

This chain joins TRBV28 and TRBJ1-1, with D tentatively TRBD1 (6 bases). V was cut by 7 bases and J by 5 bases, with 17 bases left in between. The CDR3 spans 14 residues. CDR1 is MDHEN, CDR2 SYDVKM, per germline. Written as DNA, the CDR3 is TGTGCCAGCACCCCCGGGGGGCGAGAAACTGAAGCTTTCTTT. Translating gives CASTPGGRETEAFF.

V gene TRBV7-2 combines with J gene TRBJ2-5; TRBD2 is a possible D gene (6 bases). The ends were cut back, 5 bases at V and 4 bases at J, with 14 bases in the middle. CDR1 SGHTA and CDR2 FQGNSA come from the germline V gene. The CDR3 has 14 amino acids. CDR3 sequence (DNA): TGTGCCAGCAGCGACGGGACTGGACGAGAGACCCAGTACTTC. Protein sequence: CASSDGTGRETQYF. Looking up the rest from reference TRBV7-2 and TRBJ2-5 gives the full variable domain: GAGVSQSPSNKVTEKGKDVELRCDPISGHTALYWYRQSLGQGLEFLIYFQGNSAPDKSGLPSDRFSAERTGGSVSTLTIQRTQQEDSAVYLCASSDGTGRETQYFGPGTRLLVL.